A single sample is the source of the 26 T cell receptor beta chains below, sequenced in a study of T cell repertoires in cytomegalovirus infection. TCRdb ran MiXCR on the reads and lists one entry per CDR3 protein. This sample has roughly 230,000 distinct CDR3 sequences, with approximately 22% found just once. The sequenced sample consisted of CD8+ T cells from PBMCs. Receptors originate from a human donor in good health (CMV status not recorded). Some clones in this sample may be carry-over from other donors' samples.

For this clonotype: A much more abundant neighbour one base away suggests this may be a read error. This chain connects TRBV12-3 or TRBV12-4 to TRBJ2-7, with 7 bases fitting TRBD1. V was pared by 5 bases and J by 6 bases, with 10 bases of the junction left unmatched. CDR3 length: 14 amino acids. The CDR3 region is CASSPRQGLSEQYF. The CDR3 nucleotides are TGTGCCAGCAGTCCCCGACAGGGCCTATCCGAGCAGTACTTC.

This chain uses TRBV5-3 with TRBJ2-7; 8 nucleotides match TRBD1. TRBV5-3 is recorded as an ORF, its role being uncertain. CDR3 length equals 15 residues. The trim removed 8 bases at V and 1 base at J, leaving 11 bases unmatched. For the CDR3, the DNA is TGTGCCAGCAGCCAACCGGGACAGGCGTCCTACGAGCAGTACTTC. Its protein is CASSQPGQASYEQYF.

The gene calls are TRBV7-6 and TRBJ1-1; D may be TRBD1 (5 bases). This CDR3 region has 14 residues. V was cut by 10 bases and J by 0 bases, with 15 bases left in between. Germline CDR1 reads SGHVS; CDR2 reads FNYEAQ. The CDR3 bases are TGTGCCATTACACCAGGGTATATGAACACTGAAGCTTTCTTT. It encodes CAITPGYMNTEAFF.

The sample holds many counts of this clonotype. The CDR3: CASSPLLDRDYEQYF. The DNA for the CDR3 is TGTGCCAGCAGCCCCCTCCTTGACAGGGACTACGAGCAGTACTTC. V usage is TRBV7-8 and J usage is TRBJ2-7, with TRBD1 matching 7 bases. Germline assignment: CDR1 SGHVS and CDR2 FQNEAQ. V shed 5 bases and J 3 bases; nucleotides not matched to a gene: 10. This CDR3 has 15 amino acids.

This clonotype was observed a handful of times. The chain has TRBV28 and TRBJ1-1, with 10 bases lining up with TRBD1. The trim removed 8 bases at V and 1 base at J, leaving 7 bases unmatched. This CDR3 region has 15 residues. CDR1 is MDHEN, CDR2 SYDVKM, per germline. The CDR3 nucleotides are TGTGCCAGCCCCGGGACAGGGGACGGGAACACTGAAGCTTTCTTT. Its protein product is CASPGTGDGNTEAFF.

CDR3 sequence: CSFPGQGSHNEQFF. The CDR3 DNA is TGCAGCTTCCCGGGACAGGGGTCCCACAATGAGCAGTTCTTC. J is TRBJ2-1 and V is TRBV29-1, with 10 bases identical to TRBD1. This CDR3 comprises 14 residues. The trim removed 8 bases at V and 5 bases at J, leaving 9 bases unmatched. Germline CDR1 SQVTM, CDR2 ANQGSEA.

The chain has TRBV30 and TRBJ2-1, with 9 bases fitting TRBD1. After removal of 5 bases from V and 4 bases from J, the junction contained 3 bases not matched to a gene. CDR1 and CDR2 (germline): GTSNPN, SVGIG (reference sequence). The CDR3 extends over 13 amino acids. CDR3 nucleotide sequence: TGTGCCTGGCTGACAGGGGGATACAATGAGCAGTTCTTC. As protein: CAWLTGGYNEQFF.

Ten or more counts support this clonotype. The rearrangement links TRBV7-6 to TRBJ1-1; 9 nucleotides match TRBD1. Germline V CDR1 and CDR2: SGHVS, FNYEAQ. The CDR3 loop spans 13 amino acids. V shed 5 bases and J 6 bases; nucleotides not matched to a gene: 4. The CDR3 reads CASSLGQGAEAFF. CDR3 nucleotide sequence: TGTGCCAGCAGCCTGGGACAGGGCGCTGAAGCTTTCTTT.

The V call is TRBV20-1, the J call TRBJ1-2, with 7 bases matching TRBD1. This CDR3 has 11 residues. Trimming took 4 bases from V and 7 from J; bases not matched to a gene: 3. Germline assignment: CDR1 DFQATT and CDR2 SNEGSKA (reference sequence). DNA for the CDR3: TGCAGTGCTACAGGGGGAGGTGGCTACACCTTC. Translating gives CSATGGGGYTF.

In this sample, this clonotype turned up a few times. The rearrangement joins TRBV9 to TRBJ2-1; no reliable D call. Trimming took off 3 bases at V and 3 bases at J, with 4 bases between the two ends. This CDR3 is built from 12 residues. Germline V lookup: CDR1 SGDLS, CDR2 YYNGEE. The CDR3 is CASSANYNEQFF. The CDR3 bases are TGTGCCAGCAGCGCCAACTACAATGAGCAGTTCTTC.

Concerning this clonotype itself: This clone may be a read error of a much larger clone one base away. The CDR3 nucleotides are TGTGCCAGCAGCCCCCCTCAGCAAATTGAGCAGTTCTTC. Translation gives CASSPPQQIEQFF. This chain links TRBV28 with TRBJ2-1; D is undetermined. This CDR3 is built from 13 residues. Germline V gene sequence: CDR1 MDHEN, CDR2 SYDVKM. Trimming took 6 bases from V and 9 from J, leaving 15 bases between them.

This clonotype was seen many times. The J gene is TRBJ2-3, the V gene TRBV29-1; weak D call: TRBD1 (6 bases). The germline V gene has CDR1 SQVTM and CDR2 ANQGSEA. Trimming stripped 0 bases from V and 2 bases from J, with 9 bases between. This CDR3 has 14 amino acids. The DNA for the CDR3 is TGCAGCGTTGAAGATAAGGGGGACACAGATACGCAGTATTTT. Its translation is CSVEDKGDTDTQYF.

The chain employs TRBV20-1 and TRBJ2-1; 7 bases line up with TRBD1. Trimming cost V 6 bases and J 1 base; bases outside gene matches: 18. From germline, CDR1 is DFQATT and CDR2 SNEGSKA (reference sequence). The CDR3 is made up of 18 amino acids. For the CDR3, the DNA is TGCAGTGCAGGGGGCTTCGAGGGTTTGAGGGGTTCCTACAATGAGCAGTTCTTC. This sequence encodes CSAGGFEGLRGSYNEQFF.

The chain couples TRBV7-6 to TRBJ1-1, with 7 bases lining up with TRBD1. CDR3 length: 11 amino acids. Germline V gene lookup returns CDR1 SGHVS and CDR2 FNYEAQ. J lost 8 bases, V lost 5 bases, and 2 bases had no gene match. This CDR3 reads CASSMDREAFF. The CDR3 DNA sequence: TGTGCCAGCAGCATGGACAGGGAAGCTTTCTTT.

Only a few counts were recorded for this clonotype. The chain employs TRBV19 and TRBJ2-2; D gene uncertain. The CDR3 spans 16 residues. V was pared by 3 bases and J by 5 bases, with 16 bases between. The V gene's germline CDR1 is LNHDA and CDR2 SQIVND (reference sequence). In nucleotides, the CDR3 is TGTGCCAGTAGTATTGAGGCAGGCCTGGAGACCGGGGAGCTGTTTTTT. The encoded protein is CASSIEAGLETGELFF.

V usage is TRBV2 and J usage is TRBJ2-7; D remains unclear. Germline-derived CDR1 and CDR2 are SNHLY and FYNNEI. CDR3 length: 15 amino acids. V lost 6 bases, J lost 1 base, and 16 bases lay in between. The CDR3 protein is CASSSPLTGSYEQYF. The DNA of the CDR3 is TGTGCCAGCAGCTCCCCTTTGACTGGATCCTACGAGCAGTACTTC.

The chain combines TRBV12-3 or TRBV12-4 with TRBJ2-2; D unresolved. The V end was cut by 0 bases, the J end by 5 bases, with 7 bases between. This CDR3 is 14 amino acids long. DNA of the CDR3: TGTGCCAGCAGTTTAGCGCTAAAGACCGGGGAGCTGTTTTTT. Amino acid sequence: CASSLALKTGELFF.

The rearrangement links TRBV9 to TRBJ2-3; 13 bases map to TRBD2. The J segment lost 0 bases and the V segment lost 4 bases, leaving 8 bases of the junction unmatched. The CDR3 totals 18 residues. Germline CDR1 is SGDLS and CDR2 is YYNGEE. The DNA for the CDR3 is TGTGCCAGCAGCCTAGAGGGACTAGCGGGGCCTAGCACAGATACGCAGTATTTT. It translates to CASSLEGLAGPSTDTQYF.

V usage is TRBV12-3 or TRBV12-4 and J usage is TRBJ2-5; D remains unclear. V shed 8 bases and J shed 5 bases, with 18 bases lying between them. The CDR3 totals 14 residues. The CDR3 DNA sequence: TGTGCCAGCGCCAGAAGGGTAATGGGGGAGACCCAGTACTTC. Protein sequence: CASARRVMGETQYF.

The chain couples TRBV28 to TRBJ2-3; tentatively, D is TRBD2 (6 bases). V lost 4 bases and J lost 0, with 8 bases in between. Germline CDR1 is MDHEN and CDR2 is SYDVKM. The CDR3 spans 14 residues. The CDR3: CASSYRGSTDTQYF. Written as DNA, the CDR3 is TGTGCCAGCAGTTATCGGGGGAGCACAGATACGCAGTATTTT.

This clonotype was seen at least ten times. V gene TRBV7-2 combines with J gene TRBJ2-2, with TRBD2 matching 8 bases. The CDR3 sequence is 17 residues long. J was trimmed by 0 bases and V by 3 bases; bases with no gene match: 6. Per the germline V gene, CDR1 is SGHTA and CDR2 is FQGNSA. Here the CDR3 DNA reads TGTGCCAGCAGCTTCCGGGGGGGGGCCACGAACACCGGGGAGCTGTTTTTT. Its translation: CASSFRGGATNTGELFF.

The chain is built from TRBV5-6 and TRBJ2-1; 7 nucleotides match TRBD1. This CDR3 contains 15 residues. V trimming: 8 bases; J trimming: 3 bases; junction bases outside the gene matches: 11. Germline V gene lookup returns CDR1 SGHDT and CDR2 YYEEEE. The CDR3, as DNA: TGTGCCAGTATACGCCGGGACAGAAACTACAATGAGCAGTTCTTC. Its translation: CASIRRDRNYNEQFF. The full variable domain, in which reference TRBV5-6 and TRBJ2-1 provide the parts outside the CDR3, is DAGVTQSPTHLIKTRGQQVTLRCSPKSGHDTVSWYQQALGQGPQFIFQYYEEEERQRGNFPDRFSGHQFPNYSSELNVNALLLGDSALYLCASIRRDRNYNEQFFGPGTRLTVL.

This clonotype was observed a handful of times. This sequence joins TRBV6-2 or TRBV6-3 and TRBJ2-2; no clear D gene. V lost 6 bases and J 5 bases, leaving 10 bases between the germline ends. The CDR3 totals 13 residues. Per germline, CDR1 MNHEY and CDR2 SVGEGT. For the CDR3, the DNA is TGTGCCAGCAGCCTTGGACGGACCGGGGAGCTGTTTTTT. Its protein product is CASSLGRTGELFF.

The V gene is TRBV11-2, the J gene TRBJ2-6, with D unresolved. With 2 bases removed from V and 0 bases from J, the gap between germline ends came to 11 bases. CDR1 and CDR2 (germline): SGHAT, FQNNGV. CDR3 length: 17 residues. The CDR3 bases are TGTGCCAGCAGCTTAACAGCTCCTTTCTCTGGGGCCAACGTCCTGACTTTC. Protein product: CASSLTAPFSGANVLTF.

This clonotype was counted at least ten times. The rearrangement links TRBV7-2 to TRBJ1-1; no reliable D call. The V gene lost 1 base and the J gene lost 0 bases, with 9 bases spanning the gap. CDR1 and CDR2 from the germline V gene are SGHTA and FQGNSA. The CDR3 has 15 amino acids. The CDR3 DNA reads as TGTGCCAGCAGCTTAGTGCAGGCTCTGAACACTGAAGCTTTCTTT. Protein: CASSLVQALNTEAFF.

This clonotype showed up many times. The CDR3 is CASSLNAGGNEQFF. CDR3 nucleotide sequence: TGTGCCAGCAGCTTAAATGCGGGGGGTAATGAGCAGTTCTTC. The chain joins TRBV7-6 to TRBJ2-1; 8 nucleotides line up with TRBD2. This CDR3 region has 14 residues. Trimming removed 2 bases from V and 7 bases from J; junction bases left unmatched: 4. Germline V CDR1 and CDR2: SGHVS, FNYEAQ.